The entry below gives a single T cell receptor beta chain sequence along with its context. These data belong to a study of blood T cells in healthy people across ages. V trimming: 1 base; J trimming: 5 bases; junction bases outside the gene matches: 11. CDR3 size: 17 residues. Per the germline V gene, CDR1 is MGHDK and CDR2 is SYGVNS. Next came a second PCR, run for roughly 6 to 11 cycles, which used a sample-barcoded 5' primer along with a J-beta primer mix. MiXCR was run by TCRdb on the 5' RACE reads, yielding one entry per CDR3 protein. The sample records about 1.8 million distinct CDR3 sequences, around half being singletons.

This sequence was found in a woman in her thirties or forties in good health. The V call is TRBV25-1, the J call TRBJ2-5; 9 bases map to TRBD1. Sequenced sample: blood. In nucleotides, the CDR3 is TGTGCCAGCAGTGAATTGGTCGGGGGGACAGGGTCGGAGACCCAGTACTTC. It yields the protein CASSELVGGTGSETQYF.